What follows is one T cell receptor beta chain and its context. This clone's antigen is unknown. One base away there is no much larger clone; base qualities are not given. The source of the sample is a study of blood T cells in healthy people across ages (dated by TCRdb to between 2014 and 2016). Looking at the study overall: In model experiments, roughly one uniquely barcoded TCR beta cDNA molecule per two T cells was captured by template switching. Using deep sequencing normalized with unique cDNA molecular identifiers, the study measured how TCR beta repertoire diversity changes with age. Four age groups were formed from the donors: young (average approximately 17 years), middle-aged (approximately 40), aged (roughly 58) and long-lived (around 80). To avoid experimental bias, donors of different ages were distributed randomly across sequencing lanes. Using the same blood draw, the study looked at two additional independent replicas of 1 million unique cDNA reads for two donors, one aged 18 to 29 and the other aged 80 or older.

The library was made by 5' RACE. The sequencer was an Illumina HiSeq 2500. The second PCR ran for roughly 6 to 11 cycles and used a J-beta primer mix along with a sample-barcoded 5' primer. A template-switch 5' adaptor carrying 12 random nucleotides introduced a unique molecular identifier onto each TCR beta cDNA molecule. At least 2.5 million CDR3-containing paired-end reads were obtained from each sample. First-strand cDNA synthesis was performed from all RNA using the Mint cDNA synthesis kit, with priming by a TRBC-specific oligonucleotide. After uracil-DNA glycosylase treatment, a first 18-cycle PCR used universal primers M1SS and BC2_uni_R on all cDNA. In the authors' own workflow: For normalization, 1 million high-quality reads were randomly selected from each sample, with every read carrying a distinct molecular identifier. Instead of being binned into consensus sequences, reads with shared molecular identifiers were discarded. MiTCR, with a Q25 quality threshold and the strictest error-elimination algorithm, was used for CDR3 identification, clonotype clustering and error correction. A nonparametric unseen species model with Euler transformation was used to estimate a lower bound on total TCR beta diversity. Clones were called with MiXCR by TCRdb after fastp trimmed the public reads at Q25, and only in-frame beta chains were retained. CDR3 protein sequences are deduplicated, and each keeps its most common genes and DNA. TCRdb, rather than the study authors, made the V and J calls. The sample includes 600,000 to 1,000,000 distinct CDR3 sequences, with 58% observed a single time. About 20% of the sample is held by the ten biggest clonotypes.

The research as a whole found: Since profiling was done on bulk unsorted PBMCs, naive and antigen-experienced compartments could not be conclusively compared. Because donor CMV infection status was unknown, age-related changes in expanded clonotypes were potentially confounded. Total diversity estimates from one million sequenced T cells were considered lower bounds and underestimates. Compared with the aged group, the long-lived group had more naive CD4+ T cells, fewer expanded clones and increased TCR diversity, a pattern suggesting age selection. As age increased, observed TCR beta diversity per million T cells dropped in a roughly linear way, and a significant reduction was already evident by age 40. Observed TCR beta diversity correlated strongly with the percentage of naive T cells measured by flow cytometry.

According to the germline V gene, CDR1 reads SGHAT and CDR2 reads FQNNGV. Reading from cysteine to phenylalanine, the CDR3 counts 18 amino acids. Here the CDR3 DNA is all that survives: 54 bases in frame from base 1. Germline trimming: 3 bases from V, 2 bases from J; junction bases outside gene matches: 12. Systemically healthy Caucasian individuals from Russia, around 39 in total and aged about 6 to 95 years, were included as donors. Ten milliliters of peripheral blood were collected from each donor into EDTA-treated Vacutainer tubes. PBMCs were isolated by Ficoll-Paque density-gradient centrifugation, with at least 6 million obtained per sample. Total RNA, at least 6 micrograms per sample, was extracted from PBMCs with Trizol reagent. Naive CD45RAhigh/CD27high T cell percentages were measured by flow cytometry on a PBMC aliquot from every donor.

The receptor was derived from a man under 40 in good health. Material: blood. The sequence is built from TRBV11-2 and TRBJ2-2; the central 7 bases match TRBD2. The CDR3 protein sequence reads: CASSFVRLAVSNTGELFF. In nucleotide form, the sequence is TGTGCCAGCAGCTTTGTTCGGCTAGCGGTTTCTAACACCGGGGAGCTGTTTTTT. The reference TRBV11-2 and TRBJ2-2 proteins fill in what lies around the CDR3, so the full variable domain reads EAGVAQSPRYKIIEKRQSVAFWCNPISGHATLYWYQQILGQGPKLLIQFQNNGVVDDSQLPKDRFSAERLKGVDSTLKIQPAKLEDSAVYLCASSFVRLAVSNTGELFFGEGSRLTVL.